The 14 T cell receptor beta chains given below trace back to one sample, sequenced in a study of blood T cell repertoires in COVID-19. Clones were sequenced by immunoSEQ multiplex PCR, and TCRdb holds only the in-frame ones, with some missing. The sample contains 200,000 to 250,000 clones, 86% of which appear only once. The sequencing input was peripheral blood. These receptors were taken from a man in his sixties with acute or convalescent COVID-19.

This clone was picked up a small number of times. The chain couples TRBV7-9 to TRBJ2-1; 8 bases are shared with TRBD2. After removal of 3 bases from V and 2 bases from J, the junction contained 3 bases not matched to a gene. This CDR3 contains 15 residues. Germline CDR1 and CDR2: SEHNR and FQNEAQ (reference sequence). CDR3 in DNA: TGTGCCAGCAGCTTTCTGACTAGCGCCTACAATGAGCAGTTCTTC. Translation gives CASSFLTSAYNEQFF.

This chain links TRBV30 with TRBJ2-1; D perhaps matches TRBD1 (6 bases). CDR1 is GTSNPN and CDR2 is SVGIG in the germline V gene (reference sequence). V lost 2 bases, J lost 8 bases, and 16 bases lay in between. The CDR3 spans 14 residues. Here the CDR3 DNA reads TGTGCCTGGAGTACAGGGATTTTATGGTATGAGCAGTTCTTC. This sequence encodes CAWSTGILWYEQFF.

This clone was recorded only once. CDR3 nucleotide sequence: TGTGCCAGCAGTTTCCGGTACCCAGGGGACGGCTATAATTCACCCCTCCACTTT. Translation: CASSFRYPGDGYNSPLHF. J is TRBJ1-6 and V is TRBV27, with D maybe TRBD1 (6 bases). Germline V gene sequence: CDR1 MNHEY, CDR2 SMNVEV (reference sequence). V was cut by 3 bases and J by 3 bases, with 18 bases left in between. This CDR3 has 18 residues.

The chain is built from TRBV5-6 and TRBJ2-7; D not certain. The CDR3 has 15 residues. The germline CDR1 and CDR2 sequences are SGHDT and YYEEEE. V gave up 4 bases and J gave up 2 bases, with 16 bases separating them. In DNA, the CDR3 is TGTGCCAGCAGCCCTGTCGGAGACCCCGCCTACGAGCAGTACTTC. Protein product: CASSPVGDPAYEQYF.

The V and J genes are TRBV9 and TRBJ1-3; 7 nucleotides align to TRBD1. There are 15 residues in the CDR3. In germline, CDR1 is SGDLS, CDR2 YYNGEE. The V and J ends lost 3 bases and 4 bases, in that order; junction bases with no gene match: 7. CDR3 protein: CASSGRGTAGNTIYF. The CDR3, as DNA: TGTGCCAGCAGCGGGCGCGGGACAGCCGGAAACACCATATATTTT.

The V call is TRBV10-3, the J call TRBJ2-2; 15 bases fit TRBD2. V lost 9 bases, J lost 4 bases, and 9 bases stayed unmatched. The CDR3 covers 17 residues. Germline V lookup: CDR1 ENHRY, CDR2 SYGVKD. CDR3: CAIAGTSGRSVTGELFF. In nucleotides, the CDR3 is TGTGCCATAGCCGGGACTAGCGGGAGGAGCGTCACCGGGGAGCTGTTTTTT.

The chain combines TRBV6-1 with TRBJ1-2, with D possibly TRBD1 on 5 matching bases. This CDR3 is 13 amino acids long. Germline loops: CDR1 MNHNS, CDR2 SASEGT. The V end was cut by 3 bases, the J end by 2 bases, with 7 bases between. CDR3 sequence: CASSDRGNYGYTF. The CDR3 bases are TGTGCCAGCAGTGATAGGGGCAACTATGGCTACACCTTC.

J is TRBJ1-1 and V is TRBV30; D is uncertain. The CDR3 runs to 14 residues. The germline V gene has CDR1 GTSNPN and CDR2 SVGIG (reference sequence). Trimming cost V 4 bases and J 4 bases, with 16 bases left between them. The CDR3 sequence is CAWTTEVGGTEAFF. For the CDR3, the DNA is TGTGCCTGGACCACCGAGGTCGGCGGCACTGAAGCTTTCTTT.

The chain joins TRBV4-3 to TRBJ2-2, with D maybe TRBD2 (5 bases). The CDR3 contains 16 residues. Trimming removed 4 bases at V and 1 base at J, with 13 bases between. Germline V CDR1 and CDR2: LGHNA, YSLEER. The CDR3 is CASSRTSDMNTGELFF. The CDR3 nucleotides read TGCGCCAGCAGCCGGACTTCCGATATGAACACCGGGGAGCTGTTTTTT.

The CDR3 is CATSDLWGVQGDEQFF. As DNA, the CDR3 is TGTGCCACCAGTGATTTATGGGGGGTACAAGGGGATGAGCAGTTCTTC. The chain joins TRBV24-1 to TRBJ2-1; TRBD2 is a possible D gene (6 bases). Germline assignment: CDR1 KGHDR and CDR2 SFDVKD. Trimming took 1 base from V and 8 from J, leaving 17 bases between them. The CDR3 is 16 residues long.

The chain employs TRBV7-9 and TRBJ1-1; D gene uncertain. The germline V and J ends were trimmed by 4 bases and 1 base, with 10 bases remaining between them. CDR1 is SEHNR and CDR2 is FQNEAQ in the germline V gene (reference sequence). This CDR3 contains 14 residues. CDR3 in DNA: TGTGCCAGCAGCTCCCATGGAGCGAACACTGAAGCTTTCTTT. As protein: CASSSHGANTEAFF.

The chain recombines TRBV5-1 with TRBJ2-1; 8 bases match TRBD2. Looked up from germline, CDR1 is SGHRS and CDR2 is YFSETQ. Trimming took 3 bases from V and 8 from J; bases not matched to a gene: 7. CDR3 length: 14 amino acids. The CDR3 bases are TGCGCCAGCAGCTACCGCGGGGGGCTGGATGAGCAGTTCTTC. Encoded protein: CASSYRGGLDEQFF. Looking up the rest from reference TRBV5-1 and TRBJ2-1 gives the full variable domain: KAGVTQTPRYLIKTRGQQVTLSCSPISGHRSVSWYQQTPGQGLQFLFEYFSETQRNKGNFPGRFSGRQFSNSRSEMNVSTLELGDSALYLCASSYRGGLDEQFFGPGTRLTVL.

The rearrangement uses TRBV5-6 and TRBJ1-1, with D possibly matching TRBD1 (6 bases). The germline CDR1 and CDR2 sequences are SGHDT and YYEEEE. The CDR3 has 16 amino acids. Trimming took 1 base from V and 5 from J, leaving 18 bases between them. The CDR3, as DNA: TGTGCCAGCAGCTTGTATCCGGGGCAGGGGAGAACTGAAGCTTTCTTT. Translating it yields CASSLYPGQGRTEAFF.

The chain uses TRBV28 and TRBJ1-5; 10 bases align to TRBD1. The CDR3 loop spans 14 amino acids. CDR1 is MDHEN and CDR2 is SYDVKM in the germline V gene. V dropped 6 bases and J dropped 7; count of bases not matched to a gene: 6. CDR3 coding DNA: TGTGCCAGCAGGCCGACAGGGGGCGGACAGCCCCAGCATTTT. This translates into CASRPTGGGQPQHF. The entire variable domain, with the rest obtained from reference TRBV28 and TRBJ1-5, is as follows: DVKVTQSSRYLVKRTGEKVFLECVQDMDHENMFWYRQDPGLGLRLIYFSYDVKMKEKGDIPEGYSVSREKKERFSLILESASTNQTSMYLCASRPTGGGQPQHFGDGTRLSIL.